Sequencing of this T cell receptor (beta chain) was carried out in a study of blood T cell repertoires in COVID-19. Study context: Collection of acute and convalescent COVID-19 samples took place in the United States, Italy and Spain.

Germline V CDR1 and CDR2: SEHNR, FQNEAQ (reference sequence). Trimming pared 6 bases from V and 6 bases from J, leaving 10 bases between. The CDR3 consists of 12 residues. TCRdb's table, derived via immunoSEQ multiplex PCR, lists solely in-frame clones and lacks some. The sample lists some 670,000 clones, about 87% occurring once. V is TRBV7-9 and J is TRBJ2-3, with unresolved D. This TCR derives from a woman aged 18-29 years with acute or convalescent COVID-19. The source material was peripheral blood. CDR3 residues: CASSRFGDTQYF. The CDR3 nucleotides are TGTGCCAGCAGTAGATTCGGGGATACGCAGTATTTT.